What follows are 24 T cell receptor beta chains derived from one specimen sequenced in a study of CD8 T cells in Susac syndrome. RNA totalling roughly 0.5 to 1 ug underwent reverse transcription with random hexamers. Via MiXCR, TCRdb re-called the immunoSEQ multiplex PCR reads, giving one row per CDR3 protein. The sample lists more than 80,000 distinct CDR3 sequences, approximately 94% occurring once. Sequencing used CD8+ T cells from PBMCs. The receptors here all came from a human donor with Susac syndrome.

This clonotype was counted once. V usage is TRBV2 and J usage is TRBJ2-7; 7 nucleotides match TRBD1. Germline V CDR1 and CDR2: SNHLY, FYNNEI. This CDR3 comprises 14 residues. V lost 6 bases to trimming and J lost 6 bases; unmatched junction nucleotides: 11. The CDR3 DNA reads TGTGCCAGCAGGAAAGACAGGGAATGGGGCGAGCAGTACTTC. This translates into CASRKDREWGEQYF.

This clonotype was counted only a few times. The rearrangement joins TRBV6-2 or TRBV6-3 to TRBJ2-1; D uncertain. CDR3 length: 13 residues. Germline V gene sequence: CDR1 MNHEY, CDR2 SVGEGT. Trimming stripped 5 bases from V and 4 bases from J, with 9 bases between. CDR3 coding DNA: TGTGCCAGCAGTCCGACGGAGTACAATGAGCAGTTCTTC. It yields the protein CASSPTEYNEQFF.

The chain employs TRBV3-1 and TRBJ1-2; D is uncertain. V shed 1 base and J shed 4 bases, with 22 bases lying between them. CDR1 is LGHDT and CDR2 is YNNKEL in the germline V gene (reference sequence). The CDR3 sequence is 18 residues long. The CDR3 region is CASSQGQRMEARVYGYTF. Written as DNA, the CDR3 is TGTGCCAGCAGCCAAGGACAACGAATGGAGGCTAGGGTCTATGGCTACACCTTC.

This chain joins TRBV7-9 and TRBJ2-1; D unclear. This CDR3 comprises 13 residues. Trimming removed 1 base at V and 9 bases at J, with 10 bases between. Germline lookup yields CDR1 SEHNR and CDR2 FQNEAQ (reference sequence). The CDR3 DNA reads as TGTGCCAGCAGCTTAGATGCTGGTGCTGAGCAGTTCTTC. Amino acids: CASSLDAGAEQFF.

The chain recombines TRBV20-1 with TRBJ2-1; D is undetermined. V shed 2 bases and J shed 6 bases, with 5 bases lying between them. The CDR3 extends over 11 amino acids. Looked up from germline, CDR1 is DFQATT and CDR2 is SNEGSKA (reference sequence). CDR3 amino acids: CSARTSNEQFF. CDR3 DNA: TGCAGTGCTAGAACGAGCAATGAGCAGTTCTTC.

The chain recombines TRBV27 with TRBJ1-1, with a weak D call TRBD1 (6 bases). The CDR3 sequence is 14 residues long. In germline, CDR1 is MNHEY, CDR2 SMNVEV (reference sequence). Trimming took off 4 bases at V and 6 bases at J, with 15 bases between the two ends. CDR3 nucleotide sequence: TGTGCCAGCAGTTCCCAAACAGGGATCTCTGAAGCTTTCTTT. It codes for CASSSQTGISEAFF.

The chain is built from TRBV2 and TRBJ1-1; maybe TRBD1 (5 bases). CDR1 is SNHLY, CDR2 FYNNEI, per germline. The CDR3 has 14 residues. Trimming stripped 10 bases from V and 2 bases from J, with 17 bases between. Here the CDR3 reads CAIWDGGVNTEAFF. The CDR3, as DNA: TGTGCCATCTGGGACGGAGGGGTTAACACTGAAGCTTTCTTT.

The chain joins TRBV6-5 to TRBJ1-2; no clear D gene. V lost 4 bases and J lost 8, with 8 bases in between. Germline V gene lookup returns CDR1 MNHEY and CDR2 SVGAGI. The CDR3 loop spans 11 amino acids. The CDR3: CASSSSGGYTF. The CDR3 DNA follows: TGTGCCAGCAGTTCCTCTGGGGGCTACACCTTC.

This chain uses TRBV12-3 or TRBV12-4 with TRBJ2-3; no definite D call. Deletions cut 5 bases from V and 6 bases from J, with 9 bases between. This CDR3 contains 12 residues. The CDR3 DNA reads as TGTGCCAGCAGTCTCTCCGCGGATACGCAGTATTTT. As protein: CASSLSADTQYF.

This chain uses TRBV13 with TRBJ1-4; D might be TRBD1 (5 bases). CDR1 PRHDT and CDR2 FYEKMQ come from the germline V gene (reference sequence). V dropped 5 bases and J dropped 1 base, with 14 bases sitting between them. The CDR3 length is 16 residues. In DNA form, the CDR3 reads TGTGCCAGCAGCCTACGGACCCAGGGAACTAATGAAAAACTGTTTTTT. Its translation is CASSLRTQGTNEKLFF. Drawing the rest from reference TRBV13 and TRBJ1-4, the complete variable domain is AAGVIQSPRHLIKEKRETATLKCYPIPRHDTVYWYQQGPGQDPQFLISFYEKMQSDKGSIPDRFSAQQFSDYHSELNMSSLELGDSALYFCASSLRTQGTNEKLFFGSGTQLSVL.

For the CDR3, the DNA is TGTGCCAGCAGCTACGGGACAGGGGAAGGCTACACCTTC. It codes for CASSYGTGEGYTF. The rearrangement links TRBV5-4 to TRBJ1-2; 10 bases match TRBD1. The trim removed 3 bases at V and 8 bases at J, leaving 4 bases unmatched. Germline assignment: CDR1 SGHNT and CDR2 YYREEE (reference sequence). The CDR3 spans 13 residues.

The genes are TRBV3-1 and TRBJ2-1; D gene uncertain. The CDR3 runs to 12 residues. Looked up from germline, CDR1 is LGHDT and CDR2 is YNNKEL (reference sequence). Trimming removed 2 bases from V and 6 bases from J, with 5 bases in between. The DNA of the CDR3 is TGTGCCAGCAGCCAAAGCATCAATGAGCAGTTCTTC. Residues: CASSQSINEQFF.

This sequence joins TRBV5-1 and TRBJ2-3, with D maybe TRBD1 (5 bases). Trimming removed 0 bases from V and 4 bases from J, with 15 bases in between. CDR3 length: 16 residues. The germline V gene has CDR1 SGHRS and CDR2 YFSETQ. Written as DNA, the CDR3 is TGCGCCAGCAGCTTGGAAGTGGGGCGCCGTGCAGATACGCAGTATTTT. This codes for CASSLEVGRRADTQYF. The whole variable domain, filled in from reference TRBV5-1 and TRBJ2-3, reads KAGVTQTPRYLIKTRGQQVTLSCSPISGHRSVSWYQQTPGQGLQFLFEYFSETQRNKGNFPGRFSGRQFSNSRSEMNVSTLELGDSALYLCASSLEVGRRADTQYFGPGTRLTVL.

The gene calls are TRBV3-1 and TRBJ2-1; TRBD2 is a possible D gene (6 bases). Per germline, CDR1 LGHDT and CDR2 YNNKEL (reference sequence). The CDR3 extends over 16 amino acids. V lost 0 bases to trimming and J lost 6 bases, with 15 bases between them. The DNA of the CDR3 is TGTGCCAGCAGCCAAGATCCTCAGGGACTTCCCAATGAGCAGTTCTTC. Amino acid sequence: CASSQDPQGLPNEQFF.

The chain links TRBV2 to TRBJ2-4; tentative D call: TRBD2 (6 bases). Looked up from germline, CDR1 is SNHLY and CDR2 is FYNNEI. V was trimmed by 2 bases and J by 0 bases, leaving 14 bases between them. CDR3 size: 17 residues. CDR3 in amino acids: CASSEWDGSLAKNIQYF. The CDR3 DNA sequence: TGTGCCAGCAGTGAATGGGACGGGAGTCTAGCCAAAAACATTCAGTACTTC.

The V and J genes are TRBV20-1 and TRBJ1-2; unclear D gene. Germline CDR1 DFQATT, CDR2 SNEGSKA (reference sequence). V shed 1 base and J shed 5 bases, with 14 bases lying between them. There are 14 residues in the CDR3. The CDR3 DNA reads TGCAGTGCTAGAGTTATTAGCCTTGAGTATGGCTACACCTTC. Its translation: CSARVISLEYGYTF.

The V call is TRBV7-2, the J call TRBJ1-6; D call uncertain. Germline V lookup: CDR1 SGHTA, CDR2 FQGNSA. CDR3 size: 15 residues. Trimming cost V 3 bases and J 2 bases, with 8 bases left between them. CDR3 protein: CASSFEGTYNSPLHF. Here the CDR3 DNA reads TGTGCCAGCAGCTTTGAGGGTACCTATAATTCACCCCTCCACTTT.

This clonotype was seen a single time. The chain carries TRBV3-1 and TRBJ2-7, with D perhaps being TRBD1 or TRBD2 (6 bases each). V was shortened by 1 base and J by 2 bases, with 12 bases between the two germline ends. CDR1 and CDR2 (germline): LGHDT, YNNKEL (reference sequence). The CDR3 loop spans 15 amino acids. Written as DNA, the CDR3 is TGTGCCAGCAGCCAAGGCGGGGCAGGGGCCTACGAGCAGTACTTC. Translation: CASSQGGAGAYEQYF.

V is TRBV12-3 or TRBV12-4 and J is TRBJ2-3, with 9 bases lining up with TRBD1. J gave up 4 bases and V 5 bases, and 7 bases lay outside the gene matches. The CDR3 runs to 15 residues. CDR3 region: CASSGQGLGADTQYF. Written as DNA, the CDR3 is TGTGCCAGCAGTGGACAGGGGCTAGGGGCAGATACGCAGTATTTT.

This sequence joins TRBV27 and TRBJ1-1; D perhaps matches TRBD1 (6 bases). Looked up from germline, CDR1 is MNHEY and CDR2 is SMNVEV (reference sequence). CDR3 length equals 13 residues. The V end lost 2 bases, the J end lost 10 bases, and 14 bases lay between the germline ends. The CDR3 bases are TGTGCCAGCAGTTTAAGGCCAGGGGCCATAGCTTTCTTT. It is translated as CASSLRPGAIAFF.

CDR3: CASSKTGAEAFF. The CDR3 bases are TGCGCCAGCAGTAAGACAGGGGCCGAAGCTTTCTTT. The chain is built from TRBV5-1 and TRBJ1-1; TRBD1 matches at 8 bases. Losses at the gene ends were 5 bases for V and 8 bases for J; bases not matched to a gene: 5. The germline V gene encodes CDR1 SGHRS and CDR2 YFSETQ. The CDR3 contains 12 residues.

This clonotype was seen once. V usage is TRBV20-1 and J usage is TRBJ2-7; D uncertain. Germline V gene data show CDR1 as DFQATT and CDR2 as SNEGSKA (reference sequence). The CDR3 is made up of 12 amino acids. Deletions cut 0 bases from V and 1 base from J, with 4 bases between. The CDR3 DNA is TGCAGTGCTAGAGAAGGTTCCTACGAGCAGTACTTC. Its translation is CSAREGSYEQYF.

The rearrangement links TRBV9 to TRBJ1-5; possibly TRBD1 for D (5 bases). Looked up from germline, CDR1 is SGDLS and CDR2 is YYNGEE. V gave up 2 bases and J gave up 0 bases, with 9 bases separating them. The CDR3 is 15 residues long. CDR3 region: CASSVGPYSNQPQHF. CDR3 sequence (DNA): TGTGCCAGCAGCGTGGGACCTTATAGCAATCAGCCCCAGCATTTT.

V is TRBV7-9 and J is TRBJ1-1; D is unclear. The V end lost 8 bases, the J end lost 6 bases, and 10 bases lay between the germline ends. The germline V gene has CDR1 SEHNR and CDR2 FQNEAQ (reference sequence). The CDR3 has 11 amino acids. CDR3 nucleotides: TGTGCCAGCGGGGAGACGGCTGAAGCTTTCTTT. It is translated as CASGETAEAFF.